This record covers a single T cell receptor (beta chain). At one end the junction does not follow the germline gene, possibly because of a read error. The sample carries other DNA sequences with the same CDR3. CDR1 is SGDLS and CDR2 is YYNGEE in the germline V gene. This CDR3 comprises 16 residues. The sample is drawn from a study of control samples from healthy donors and cancer patients. Method: immunoSEQ multiplex PCR; TCRdb's copy keeps in-frame clones and lacks some. The sample records some 87,000 clones, 75% to 85% being singletons. The material sequenced was PBMCs. The source is a man aged 60 to 69 with head and neck cancer. This chain joins TRBV9 and TRBJ2-2, with TRBD2 matching 8 bases. CDR3 bases: TGCGCCCCCCGCGTCGGGGGCGGGGGGCACACCGGGGAGCTGTTTTTT. This encodes CAPRVGGGGHTGELFF.